This TCR beta chain was sequenced in a study of T-cell memory formation after mild COVID-19. TCRdb reprocessed the 5' RACE reads via MiXCR and lists one record per CDR3 protein. The sample has roughly 160,000 distinct CDR3 sequences; more than 9% are singletons. This CDR3 contains 13 residues. Germline V gives CDR1 SEHNR, CDR2 FQNEAQ (reference sequence). V shed 11 bases and J 2 bases; nucleotides not matched to a gene: 8. This clonotype came up a few times. The clonotype originates from a young man who had mild COVID-19 (a few samples of this study predate the infection). Cell type and time point are not known. Sequencing input: PBMCs or a T cell subset sorted from them (not recorded which). This sequence joins TRBV7-9 and TRBJ2-5; 7 positions match TRBD1. The CDR3 sequence is CAGGPGGQETQYF. In DNA form, the CDR3 reads TGTGCCGGCGGGCCAGGGGGACAAGAGACCCAGTACTTC.